The clone carrying this T cell receptor (beta chain) was picked up many times. The antigen remains undetermined. This sample was included in a study of Graves' ophthalmopathy and Graves' hyperthyroidism. Whole-study findings and limits: Researchers report that a 13-signature model separated ophthalmopathy from stable hyperthyroidism, posting about 87% sensitivity and about 82% specificity.

V was cut by 5 bases and J by 1 base, with 8 bases left in between. The CDR3 runs 14 residues. CDR1 is MNHEY, CDR2 SVGAGI, per germline. RNA served as the template for amplifying TCR beta CDR3 regions. RT-PCR in the first round used HTBI primers; a second-round multiplex PCR followed. TCRdb analysed the multiplex PCR reads with MiXCR anew, one entry per CDR3 protein. The repertoire holds roughly 400,000 distinct CDR3 sequences, with approximately 15% as singletons. The chain links TRBV6-5 to TRBJ2-2; D is perhaps TRBD1 (6 bases). This TCR was recovered from a woman aged 18 to 35 with stable Graves' hyperthyroidism. The sequenced material came from peripheral blood. The CDR3 region is CASSQTGNTGELFF. The CDR3 DNA sequence: TGTGCCAGCAGTCAGACAGGGAACACCGGGGAGCTGTTTTTT.